This is a list of T cell receptor beta chains from one sample in a study of blood T cell repertoires in COVID-19. Sequencing was performed with immunoSEQ multiplex PCR; in TCRdb, only in-frame clones are kept and a portion is missing. The repertoire holds 110,000 to 150,000 clones, with 80% to 85% as singletons. Sequencing was performed on PBMCs or T cells enriched from blood (not recorded which). Every receptor here comes from a man in his forties with acute COVID-19. Both conserved end residues are part of each CDR3. The D gene is left open where the match is weak. The size entry is marked missing in some rows and otherwise reads once, few, many or a size class.

TGCGCCAGCAGCCCGGGACAGTCCTCTGGGGCCAACGTCCTGACTTTC | CASSPGQSSGANVLTF | TRBD1 | TRBV5-1 | . | TRBJ2-6
TGCGCCAGCAGCTCCGTTGGACTAGCGGGGGGGCCGACAGATACGCAGTATTTT | CASSSVGLAGGPTDTQYF | TRBD2 | TRBV10-1 | once | TRBJ2-3
TGTGCCAGCAGGGACTCGGCGTCGGAGCAGTACTTC | CASRDSASEQYF | . | TRBV6-5 | . | TRBJ2-7
TGTGCCAGCAGCGAAGGACAGGCGCCCTACGAGCAGTACTTC | CASSEGQAPYEQYF | TRBD1 | TRBV9 | . | TRBJ2-7
TGTGCCAGCAGACCTAGCGGGGGGAAGACCCAGTACTTC | CASRPSGGKTQYF | TRBD2 | TRBV12-3/TRBV12-4 | . | TRBJ2-5
TGCGCCAGCAGCCTAAGGGACACCTCTGATCAGCCCCAGCATTTT | CASSLRDTSDQPQHF | . | TRBV4-1 | few | TRBJ1-5
TGTGCCAGCAGTCGGACGGGGGTGTATGAGCAGTTCTTC | CASSRTGVYEQFF | . | TRBV7-9 | . | TRBJ2-1
TGTGCCAGCACGACTAGCGGGGGACTCTCCTACGAGCAGTACTTC | CASTTSGGLSYEQYF | TRBD2 | TRBV2 | once | TRBJ2-7
TGTGCCGTCCGGGACTTTAGCACAGATACGCAGTATTTT | CAVRDFSTDTQYF | . | TRBV27 | . | TRBJ2-3
TGTGCCAGCAACTTCCGGGACAGGGACAACGAGCAGTACTTC | CASNFRDRDNEQYF | . | TRBV21-1 | . | TRBJ2-7
TGCGCCAGCAGCCAAGCGGGAGGGCTCGAGCAGTACTTC | CASSQAGGLEQYF | TRBD2 | TRBV4-3 | . | TRBJ2-7
TGCGCCAGCCCGACAGCCGGAGAGACCCAGTACTTC | CASPTAGETQYF | . | TRBV10-1 | . | TRBJ2-5
TGTGCCAGCACCCTCGGTGGGCTGACAGTTTTGAGCGAGCAGTACTTC | CASTLGGLTVLSEQYF | . | TRBV7-9 | . | TRBJ2-7
TGTGCCAGCAGCGGAGAGGATCAGGCAGGGCAGCCCCAGCATTTT | CASSGEDQAGQPQHF | . | TRBV7-9 | . | TRBJ1-5
TGTGCCAGCAGCCCCGAGGCTAATCAGCCCCAGCATTTT | CASSPEANQPQHF | . | TRBV7-9 | . | TRBJ1-5
TGTGCCTGGAGTTCAATGCGGGACACTGAAGCTTTCTTT | CAWSSMRDTEAFF | . | TRBV30 | . | TRBJ1-1
TGCGCCAGCAGCTCGCAGGGGGCGAACACCGGGGAGCTGTTTTTT | CASSSQGANTGELFF | TRBD1 | TRBV5-1 | . | TRBJ2-2
TGTGCCAGCAGCCTATTAGCGGGGGCCCACACCGGGGAGCTGTTTTTT | CASSLLAGAHTGELFF | TRBD2 | TRBV4-2 | . | TRBJ2-2
TGCGCCAGCAGCTTAGGACAGGGGTCGGCCGGGGAGCTGTTTTTT | CASSLGQGSAGELFF | TRBD1 | TRBV5-1 | . | TRBJ2-2
TGTGCCAGCAGCTTGGACAGGGGGCTACCCGGCACAGATACGCAGTATTTT | CASSLDRGLPGTDTQYF | TRBD1 | TRBV5-8 | . | TRBJ2-3
TGTGCCAGTAGTATACGGAGGGACCCTCCTGGAAACACCATATATTTT | CASSIRRDPPGNTIYF | . | TRBV19 | . | TRBJ1-3
TGTGCCAGCAGTGAAGAAGGGGGCGCTGGCAATCAGCCCCAGCATTTT | CASSEEGGAGNQPQHF | TRBD1 | TRBV2 | . | TRBJ1-5